A single sample gave rise to the 15 T cell receptor beta chains below, sequenced in a study of T cells expressing NK-cell markers. TCRdb reprocessed the 5' RACE reads and reports one entry per CDR3 protein, with no DNA. This listing includes 200,000 to 300,000 distinct CDR3 sequences. The sample comprised blood T cells: a sorted CD56 or NKG2C T cell subset, CD4+ or CD8+ T cells, or bulk PBMC T cells (not recorded which). These receptors were taken from a woman aged 18 to 69 in good health.

The chain carries TRBV12-3 or TRBV12-4 and TRBJ1-2. CDR3 length: 14 residues. The chain's CDR3 is CASSFLRANYGYTF.

The gene calls are TRBV20-1 and TRBJ1-1. Germline V gives CDR1 DFQATT, CDR2 SNEGSKA (reference sequence). The CDR3 totals 13 residues. CDR3: CSALGEEQTEAFF.

V gene TRBV9 combines with J gene TRBJ1-5; the TRBD1 assignment by TCRdb is unverifiable without DNA. CDR3 length: 15 amino acids. Germline V gene sequence: CDR1 SGDLS, CDR2 YYNGEE. The CDR3 spells CASSVEGRGLQPQHF.

The chain recombines TRBV6-2 or TRBV6-3 with TRBJ1-1. Per the germline V gene, CDR1 is MNHEY and CDR2 is SVGEGT. The CDR3 length is 14 residues. The CDR3 is CASRTNRKNTEAFF.

The chain is built from TRBV20-1 and TRBJ2-3; no DNA is available, so the TRBD2 call from TCRdb remains unchecked. Germline CDR1 and CDR2: DFQATT and SNEGSKA (reference sequence). The CDR3 runs to 13 residues. The CDR3 reads CSAVGGAPDTQYF.

The CDR3 spells CASTVQGVVTEAFF. The chain carries TRBV19 and TRBJ1-1; absent DNA, TCRdb's TRBD1 call cannot be checked. Germline V gene data show CDR1 as LNHDA and CDR2 as SQIVND (reference sequence). The CDR3 loop spans 14 amino acids.

The chain uses TRBV7-2 and TRBJ2-5. The CDR3 sequence is 13 residues long. Germline CDR1 SGHTA, CDR2 FQGNSA. CDR3 amino acids: CASSQRAIGTQYF.

V gene TRBV6-1 combines with J gene TRBJ2-1. The CDR3 runs 16 residues. Germline CDR1 and CDR2: MNHNS and SASEGT. The CDR3 reads CASSTRRQGSYNEQFF.

The rearrangement joins TRBV28 to TRBJ2-7; TCRdb's D call, TRBD2, is unchecked because there is no DNA. Germline assignment: CDR1 MDHEN and CDR2 SYDVKM. The CDR3 runs 13 residues. The CDR3: CASSRLEPYEQYF.

The gene calls are TRBV7-2 and TRBJ2-1; TCRdb's D gene call, TRBD1, goes unchecked for lack of DNA. This CDR3 has 14 residues. CDR1 and CDR2 from the germline V gene are SGHTA and FQGNSA. The CDR3 sequence: CASRPGGIPNEQFF.

V and J are TRBV18 and TRBJ1-6; TCRdb's assignment of TRBD1 cannot be checked, as there is no DNA. The germline CDR1 and CDR2 sequences are KGHSH and LQKENI. This CDR3 is built from 15 residues. CDR3 region: CASSPRQGAVSPLHF. Based on the CDR3 plus reference TRBV18 and TRBJ1-6, the full variable domain is NAGVMQNPRHLVRRRGQEARLRCSPMKGHSHVYWYRQLPEEGLKFMVYLQKENIIDESGMPKERFSAEFPKEGPSILRIQQVVRGDSAAYFCASSPRQGAVSPLHFGNGTRLTVT.

The chain recombines TRBV28 with TRBJ2-7; TCRdb picks TRBD2, but there is no DNA to check that call. Germline V gives CDR1 MDHEN, CDR2 SYDVKM. This CDR3 is 15 amino acids long. CDR3 sequence reads: CASSTTSGHSYEQYF. The entire variable domain, with the rest obtained from reference TRBV28 and TRBJ2-7, is as follows: DVKVTQSSRYLVKRTGEKVFLECVQDMDHENMFWYRQDPGLGLRLIYFSYDVKMKEKGDIPEGYSVSREKKERFSLILESASTNQTSMYLCASSTTSGHSYEQYFGPGTRLTVT.

The rearrangement uses TRBV7-3 and TRBJ2-2. From germline, CDR1 is SGHTA and CDR2 FQGTGA. The CDR3 extends over 14 amino acids. CDR3 loop: CASSSGGKTGELFF.

The chain joins TRBV12-3 or TRBV12-4 to TRBJ1-2; lacking DNA, the TRBD1 call made by TCRdb goes unchecked. The CDR3 spans 14 residues. This CDR3 is CASSQQRTGVSYTF.

This rearrangement joins TRBV3-1 to TRBJ2-5. The length of the CDR3 is 14 residues. Germline V lookup: CDR1 LGHDT, CDR2 YNNKEL (reference sequence). Here the CDR3 reads CASSPQRPKETQYF.